Reported below is one T cell receptor beta chain. It has no known antigen specificity. Base qualities are not provided; no much larger clone lies one nucleotide away. The data were taken from a study of blood T cell repertoires in COVID-19 (TCRdb year 2020). About the full investigation: Collaborator samples came from the United States, Italy and Spain and covered acute and convalescent phases of COVID-19. Samples came from the ongoing ImmuneRACE study (first 160 participants) plus 1,254 subjects from 6 global collaborators. Where HLA class I and class II types were available, the types were taken from metadata supplied by the sample provider, not from assay-based typing. Subjects who had been exposed to COVID-19, were actively infected with it, or had recovered from it provided the deeply sampled blood TCRbeta repertoires that made up the dataset. The prospective study material was composed of cDNA or gDNA derived from T cells, B-cell-depleted T cells, or PBMCs. A de-identified subject ID, COVID-19 status, age in years and sex were almost always included in the sample metadata. The repertoires were released in a freely available public database intended as a resource for research on the immune response to SARS-CoV-2. Study-wide conclusions, independent of this receptor: The amount of clinical and demographic metadata varied by source and participant and was provided uncurated.

The immunoSEQ Assay, a bias-controlled multiplex PCR, was used to amplify TCRbeta CDR3 regions from genomic DNA. In the paper's pipeline: The number of nucleated cells in each sample was estimated by amplification of reference gene primers within the assay. Sequence reads were collapsed and filtered to measure the absolute abundance of every unique TCRbeta CDR3 rearrangement. Productive Simpson clonality was computed per sample as the square root of Simpson's diversity index over productive rearrangements. TCRdb provides this immuneACCESS table in a form limited to in-frame rearrangements. Some clones are lacking; in checked studies, under half of them reflect an unresolved V gene, and why the rest are absent is not known. The V and J calls and the clone size are those of that table, but D and trimming were determined from the DNA. The sample table shows around 330,000 clones, and approximately 81% are seen once. The top ten hold approximately 1.9% of the sample.

Enrolling through a virtual design, the prospective study's participants ranged in age from roughly 18 to 89 years and lived across about two dozen United States geographic areas. To assign participants to cohorts, the prospective study relied on clinical history that participants themselves reported in a screening survey and a study questionnaire. Exposed participants had been in contact, within 2 weeks of entering the study, with a person who had a PCR-confirmed or clinician-diagnosed case of COVID-19. In the prospective study, mobile phlebotomists collected whole blood, serum and a nasopharyngeal or oropharyngeal swab from each participant. Additional blood draws and questionnaires over an approximately two-month period could optionally be provided by prospective study participants. Prospective study blood samples were shipped either frozen or at room temperature before DNA extraction. The TCR originated in a woman aged 25 to 39 who had been exposed to COVID-19. Sequencing was performed on PBMCs or T cells enriched from blood (not recorded which).

The sequenced DNA is TGTGCCAGCAGCCCCGATAGCGGGACTAGCACAGATACGCAGTATTTT. Its translation is CASSPDSGTSTDTQYF. The chain employs TRBV9 and TRBJ2-3, with 8 bases in between that match TRBD2. According to the germline V gene, CDR1 reads SGDLS and CDR2 reads YYNGEE. Taken from cysteine to phenylalanine, the CDR3 has 16 residues. Left in the record is the CDR3 DNA by itself, 48 bases read in frame from the first base. Clipping removes 4 bases from V and 0 bases from J, with 7 as the unmatched junction base count.